This T cell receptor (beta chain) was sequenced in a study of monozygotic twins with inflammatory bowel disease. From the 5' RACE reads, TCRdb lists one entry per CDR3 protein and no DNA. Its table lists fewer than 450,000 distinct CDR3 sequences. CDR1 and CDR2 from the germline V gene are MNHEY and SVGAGI. The CDR3 totals 13 residues. Sequencing was performed on blood. The sequence came from a human donor with ulcerative colitis or Crohn's disease, or a healthy co-twin of an affected twin (not recorded which). V usage is TRBV6-5 and J usage is TRBJ2-3. The CDR3 loop reads CASSYDQTDTQYF.